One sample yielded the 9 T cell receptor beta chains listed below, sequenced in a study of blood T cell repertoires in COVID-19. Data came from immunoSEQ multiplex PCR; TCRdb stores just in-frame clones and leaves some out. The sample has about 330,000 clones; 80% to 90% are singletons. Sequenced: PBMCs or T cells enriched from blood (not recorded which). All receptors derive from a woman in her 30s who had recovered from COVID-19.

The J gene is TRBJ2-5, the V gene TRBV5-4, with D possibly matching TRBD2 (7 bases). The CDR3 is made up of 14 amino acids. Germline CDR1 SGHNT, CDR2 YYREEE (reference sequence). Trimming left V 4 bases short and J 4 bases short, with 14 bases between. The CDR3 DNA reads TGTGCCAGCAGCGGGGGGGCCTATCTAGAGACCCAGTACTTC. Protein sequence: CASSGGAYLETQYF.

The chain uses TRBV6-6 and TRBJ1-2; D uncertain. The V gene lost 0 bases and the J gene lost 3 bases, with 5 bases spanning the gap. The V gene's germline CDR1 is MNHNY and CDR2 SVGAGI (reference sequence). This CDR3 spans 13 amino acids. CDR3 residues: CASSYSSDYGYTF. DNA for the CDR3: TGTGCCAGCAGTTACTCGAGTGACTATGGCTACACCTTC.

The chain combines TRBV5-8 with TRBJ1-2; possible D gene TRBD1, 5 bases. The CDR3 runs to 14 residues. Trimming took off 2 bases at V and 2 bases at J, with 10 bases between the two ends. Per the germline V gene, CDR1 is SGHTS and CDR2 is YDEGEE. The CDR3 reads CASSFGGSNYGYTF. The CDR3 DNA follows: TGTGCCAGCAGCTTCGGGGGTTCCAACTATGGCTACACCTTC.

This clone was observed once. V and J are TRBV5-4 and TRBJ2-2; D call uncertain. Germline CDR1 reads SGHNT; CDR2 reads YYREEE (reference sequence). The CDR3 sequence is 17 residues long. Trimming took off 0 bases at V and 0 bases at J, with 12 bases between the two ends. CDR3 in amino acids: CASSLGAEYANTGELFF. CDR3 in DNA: TGTGCCAGCAGCTTGGGGGCAGAATACGCGAACACCGGGGAGCTGTTTTTT.

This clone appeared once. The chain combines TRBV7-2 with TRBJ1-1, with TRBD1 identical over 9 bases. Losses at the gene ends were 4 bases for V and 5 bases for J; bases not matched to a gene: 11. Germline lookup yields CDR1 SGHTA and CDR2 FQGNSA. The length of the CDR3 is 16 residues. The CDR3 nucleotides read TGTGCCAGCAGCTCCAATGTCCGGACAGGGGTTACTGAAGCTTTCTTT. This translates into CASSSNVRTGVTEAFF.

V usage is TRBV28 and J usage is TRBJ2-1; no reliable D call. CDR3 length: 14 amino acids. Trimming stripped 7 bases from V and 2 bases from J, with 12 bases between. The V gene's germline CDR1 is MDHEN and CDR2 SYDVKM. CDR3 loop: CASKKTVAYNEQFF. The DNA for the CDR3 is TGTGCCAGCAAGAAGACTGTTGCCTACAATGAGCAGTTCTTC.

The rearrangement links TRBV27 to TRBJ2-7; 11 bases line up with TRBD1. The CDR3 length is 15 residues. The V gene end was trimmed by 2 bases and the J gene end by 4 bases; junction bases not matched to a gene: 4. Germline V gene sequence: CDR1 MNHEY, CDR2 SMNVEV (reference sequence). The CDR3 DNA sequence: TGTGCCAGCAGTTTAGTCGGACAGGGGGCTTACGAGCAGTACTTC. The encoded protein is CASSLVGQGAYEQYF.

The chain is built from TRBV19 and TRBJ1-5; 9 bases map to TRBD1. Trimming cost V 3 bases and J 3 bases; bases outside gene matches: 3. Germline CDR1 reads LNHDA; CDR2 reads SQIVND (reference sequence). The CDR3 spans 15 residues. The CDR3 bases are TGTGCCAGTAGTATCGGGACAGGGCACAATCAGCCCCAGCATTTT. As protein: CASSIGTGHNQPQHF.

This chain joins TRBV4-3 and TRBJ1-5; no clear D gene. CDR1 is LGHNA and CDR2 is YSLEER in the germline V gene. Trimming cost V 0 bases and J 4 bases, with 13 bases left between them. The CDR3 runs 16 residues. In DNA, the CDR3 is TGCGCCAGCAGCCAAGAATTATACAGTGGGAATCAGCCCCAGCATTTT. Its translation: CASSQELYSGNQPQHF.